The present TCR beta chain was sequenced within a study of cytomegalovirus exposure and HLA in healthy donors. CDR1 and CDR2 (germline): LNHDA, SQIVND (reference sequence). The CDR3 is made up of 16 amino acids. The junction had 5 bases not matched to a gene; V was cut back by 3 bases and J by 0 bases. The PCR ran on 60 Vbeta and 13 Jbeta primers. The data were produced by immunoSEQ multiplex PCR, yet TCRdb's version contains in-frame clones alone and is incomplete. Here the sample spans some 150,000 clones, about four fifths being singletons. The gene calls are TRBV19 and TRBJ2-1; TRBD2 matches 7 bases. Sequenced: PBMCs. This TCR came from a male donor in good health and CMV-seronegative. CDR3 in DNA: TGTGCCAGTAGTATCGGGGGGACCTACTCCTACAATGAGCAGTTCTTC. This gives the protein CASSIGGTYSYNEQFF.